Presented here are 22 T cell receptor beta chains from one specimen sequenced in a study of OX40 agonist ivuxolimab in advanced cancers. This table comes from immunoSEQ multiplex PCR, and its TCRdb copy is limited to in-frame clones, with some not included. The repertoire holds roughly 82,000 clones, with 70% to 90% as singletons. The specimen was CD4+ or CD8+ T cells sorted from blood, collected in a trial of the OX40 agonist ivuxolimab. These receptor sequences come from an adult with an advanced solid tumor such as melanoma, head and neck, liver or kidney cancer.

This clone showed up just a few times. V and J are TRBV5-6 and TRBJ1-6; D unclear. V dropped 0 bases and J dropped 14 bases, with 15 bases sitting between them. Germline V gene lookup returns CDR1 SGHDT and CDR2 YYEEEE. CDR3 length: 14 residues. The CDR3 loop is CASSLDRWGLALHF. CDR3 nucleotides: TGTGCCAGCAGCTTGGATCGTTGGGGTTTGGCCCTCCACTTT.

Only one count was recorded for this clone. The genes are TRBV6-6 and TRBJ1-2; tentative D call: TRBD1 (5 bases). CDR1 is MNHNY, CDR2 SVGAGI, per germline (reference sequence). With 4 bases removed from V and 8 bases from J, the gap between germline ends came to 20 bases. The CDR3 consists of 15 residues. The CDR3 spells CASSWGEFRGSGYTF. The CDR3 DNA sequence: TGTGCCAGCAGTTGGGGTGAATTTCGGGGGAGCGGCTACACCTTC.

The V gene is TRBV7-2, the J gene TRBJ1-6; D may be TRBD1 (5 bases). V lost 6 bases and J 7 bases, leaving 19 bases between the germline ends. The CDR3 length is 16 residues. Germline CDR1 and CDR2: SGHTA and FQGNSA. This chain's CDR3 is CASRNIPGEINSPLHF. The CDR3 DNA sequence: TGTGCCAGCAGGAATATTCCGGGGGAAATCAATTCACCCCTCCACTTT.

The chain joins TRBV4-3 to TRBJ2-1; D not certain. Germline V gene data show CDR1 as LGHNA and CDR2 as YSLEER. The length of the CDR3 is 13 residues. The V end was cut by 0 bases, the J end by 2 bases, with 2 bases between. CDR3 DNA sequence: TGCGCCAGCAGCCAAGAGGCCTACAATGAGCAGTTCTTC. Amino acids: CASSQEAYNEQFF.

This chain connects TRBV5-3 to TRBJ2-2; D is possibly TRBD2 (6 bases). TRBV5-3 qualifies as an ORF whose function is uncertain. CDR3 size: 16 residues. The V gene lost 0 bases and the J gene lost 2 bases, with 11 bases spanning the gap. For the CDR3, the DNA is TGTGCCAGAAGCTTGGGCGGGGAGGCTAACACCGGGGAGCTGTTTTTT. Protein: CARSLGGEANTGELFF.

The genes are TRBV27 and TRBJ2-6; TRBD1 or TRBD2 may be the D gene (7 bases each). This CDR3 region has 17 residues. The V end lost 3 bases, the J end lost 0 bases, and 12 bases lay between the germline ends. Germline V gives CDR1 MNHEY, CDR2 SMNVEV (reference sequence). CDR3 DNA: TGTGCCAGCAGTTTGGGCAGGGGGGGCTCTGGGGCCAACGTCCTGACTTTC. The encoded protein is CASSLGRGGSGANVLTF.

The CDR3 region has the DNA TGTGCCAGCAGTGTCGACGGTAATGAAAAACTGTTTTTT. Protein product: CASSVDGNEKLFF. The chain has TRBV9 and TRBJ1-4; D gene ambiguous. The CDR3 runs 13 residues. Germline V CDR1 and CDR2: SGDLS, YYNGEE. V was clipped by 5 bases and J by 4 bases, with 9 bases between them.

The V gene is TRBV30, the J gene TRBJ1-2; D gene unclear. Trimming cost V 2 bases and J 6 bases, with 13 bases left between them. Germline V gene data show CDR1 as GTSNPN and CDR2 as SVGIG (reference sequence). CDR3 size: 13 residues. The DNA for the CDR3 is TGTGCCTGGAGTTTTGGCCAGGCCAATGGCTACACCTTC. This encodes CAWSFGQANGYTF.

The chain employs TRBV25-1 and TRBJ1-1, with a tentative D call TRBD1 (5 bases). The CDR3 sequence is 17 residues long. Trimming removed 2 bases at V and 3 bases at J, with 19 bases between. Germline assignment: CDR1 MGHDK and CDR2 SYGVNS. As DNA, the CDR3 is TGTGCCAGCAGTGAAGAGGGCCGGGGGGGGTATGACACTGAAGCTTTCTTT. Amino acids: CASSEEGRGGYDTEAFF.

This clone is termed medium-sized. This chain connects TRBV5-5 to TRBJ1-1; a possible D gene is TRBD1 (6 bases). CDR1 is SGHKS and CDR2 is YYEKEE in the germline V gene (reference sequence). V was trimmed by 1 base and J by 3 bases, leaving 13 bases between them. The CDR3 runs 15 residues. CDR3 sequence: CASSLRVDRYTEAFF. The CDR3, as DNA: TGTGCCAGCAGCTTGAGGGTGGACAGATACACTGAAGCTTTCTTT.

This clone was recorded only once. The genes are TRBV19 and TRBJ2-2; D possibly uses TRBD1 or TRBD2 (6 bases each). The V gene lost 4 bases and the J gene lost 4 bases, with 13 bases spanning the gap. The CDR3 covers 15 residues. Germline CDR1 LNHDA, CDR2 SQIVND (reference sequence). As DNA, the CDR3 is TGTGCCAGTAGTAGCCGGGGGCAGGGCACCGGGGAGCTGTTTTTT. This gives the protein CASSSRGQGTGELFF.

This chain uses TRBV11-2 with TRBJ1-6, with 10 positions matching TRBD1. The CDR3 loop spans 15 amino acids. Germline V CDR1 and CDR2: SGHAT, FQNNGV. The V and J ends lost 3 bases and 10 bases, in that order; junction bases with no gene match: 6. In DNA form, the CDR3 reads TGTGCCAGCAGCTTCCGGGACAGGGGCGTCTCACCCCTCCACTTT. Encoded protein: CASSFRDRGVSPLHF.

V and J are TRBV6-1 and TRBJ1-5; D is undetermined. This CDR3 region has 15 residues. Germline V gives CDR1 MNHNS, CDR2 SASEGT. V lost 4 bases and J lost 0, with 10 bases in between. CDR3: CASSAQQDSNQPQHF. The CDR3 DNA reads TGTGCCAGCAGTGCCCAACAAGATAGCAATCAGCCCCAGCATTTT.

This clone was seen only a few times. The chain recombines TRBV7-9 with TRBJ1-3, with a weak D call TRBD1 (5 bases). Trimming pared 5 bases from V and 1 base from J, leaving 9 bases between. Per the germline V gene, CDR1 is SEHNR and CDR2 is FQNEAQ (reference sequence). The CDR3 length is 14 residues. The CDR3 DNA is TGTGCCAGCAGCCTTGGGGGGTCTGGAAACACCATATATTTT. Translating it yields CASSLGGSGNTIYF.

V and J are TRBV5-1 and TRBJ2-3; D may be TRBD1 (5 bases). V lost 4 bases and J 5 bases, leaving 20 bases between the germline ends. CDR3 length equals 16 residues. Germline-derived CDR1 and CDR2 are SGHRS and YFSETQ. In DNA form, the CDR3 reads TGCGCCAGCAGCCCGGATCCCCAGGGTACCTTAGATACGCAGTATTTT. It encodes CASSPDPQGTLDTQYF.

The J gene is TRBJ2-5, the V gene TRBV5-4; TRBD1 matches at 9 bases. V lost 4 bases, J lost 3 bases, and 4 bases stayed unmatched. The germline CDR1 and CDR2 sequences are SGHNT and YYREEE (reference sequence). The CDR3 sequence is 14 residues long. As DNA, the CDR3 is TGTGCCAGCAGCGCACAGGGGGCTGAAGAGACCCAGTACTTC. Its protein product is CASSAQGAEETQYF.

The rearrangement joins TRBV28 to TRBJ1-1, with 9 bases matching TRBD1. V shed 4 bases and J 10 bases; nucleotides not matched to a gene: 16. The length of the CDR3 is 16 residues. Germline V gene data show CDR1 as MDHEN and CDR2 as SYDVKM. The CDR3 bases are TGTGCCAGCAGTTCCGGTTGGACAGGGGATATTCCGAGAGCTTTCTTT. This sequence encodes CASSSGWTGDIPRAFF.

V and J are TRBV7-9 and TRBJ2-5, with D maybe TRBD2 (5 bases). CDR3 length: 12 residues. The germline V gene has CDR1 SEHNR and CDR2 FQNEAQ (reference sequence). Trimming took 5 bases from V and 7 from J, leaving 11 bases between them. Here the CDR3 DNA reads TGTGCCAGCAGCCCGAGGGTGGGGACCCAGTACTTC. Translating gives CASSPRVGTQYF. Full variable domain (rest looked up from reference TRBV7-9 and TRBJ2-5): DTGVSQNPRHKITKRGQNVTFRCDPISEHNRLYWYRQTLGQGPEFLTYFQNEAQLEKSRLLSDRFSAERPKGSFSTLEIQRTEQGDSAMYLCASSPRVGTQYFGPGTRLLVL.

This chain joins TRBV4-3 and TRBJ2-7, with D perhaps matching TRBD2 (6 bases). Germline CDR1 is LGHNA and CDR2 is YSLEER. With 0 bases removed from V and 1 base from J, the gap between germline ends came to 10 bases. This CDR3 comprises 15 residues. CDR3 amino acids: CASSQEVGGSYEQYF. CDR3 sequence (DNA): TGCGCCAGCAGCCAAGAGGTCGGAGGGTCCTACGAGCAGTACTTC.

The rearrangement joins TRBV5-1 to TRBJ2-1, with TRBD1 as a possible D gene (6 bases). Trimming pared 4 bases from V and 11 bases from J, leaving 10 bases between. The germline V gene encodes CDR1 SGHRS and CDR2 YFSETQ. CDR3 length equals 11 residues. In nucleotides, the CDR3 is TGCGCCAGCAGCAGTACAGGGCAGCAGTTCTTC. Amino acid sequence: CASSSTGQQFF.

The chain recombines TRBV18 with TRBJ1-2; tentatively, D is TRBD1 (6 bases). Per the germline V gene, CDR1 is KGHSH and CDR2 is LQKENI. The CDR3 covers 17 residues. Trimming stripped 1 base from V and 0 bases from J, with 15 bases between. CDR3 protein: CASSPLPGEGANYGYTF. DNA for the CDR3: TGTGCCAGCTCACCACTCCCAGGGGAAGGGGCTAACTATGGCTACACCTTC.

The V call is TRBV15, the J call TRBJ1-1, with 9 bases matching TRBD1. Germline V lookup: CDR1 LNHNV, CDR2 YYDKDF (reference sequence). V shed 3 bases and J 5 bases; nucleotides not matched to a gene: 10. This CDR3 has 16 amino acids. CDR3 DNA sequence: TGTGCCACCAGCAGGGCCTTTACAGGGGGCGGTACTGAAGCTTTCTTT. Translated, it gives CATSRAFTGGGTEAFF.